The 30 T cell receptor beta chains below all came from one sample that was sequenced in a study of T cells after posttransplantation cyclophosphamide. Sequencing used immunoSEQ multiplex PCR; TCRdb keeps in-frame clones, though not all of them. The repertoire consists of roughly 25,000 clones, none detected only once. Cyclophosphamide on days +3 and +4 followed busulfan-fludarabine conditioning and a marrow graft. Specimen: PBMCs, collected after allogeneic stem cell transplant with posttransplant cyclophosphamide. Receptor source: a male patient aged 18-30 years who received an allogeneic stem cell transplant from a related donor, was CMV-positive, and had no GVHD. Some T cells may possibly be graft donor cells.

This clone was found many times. CDR3: CASSTLPNRNTEAFF. CDR3 DNA: TGTGCCAGTAGTACCTTACCGAACAGGAACACTGAAGCTTTCTTT. V and J are TRBV19 and TRBJ1-1; no definite D call. Germline CDR1 reads LNHDA; CDR2 reads SQIVND (reference sequence). The length of the CDR3 is 15 residues. Trimming took off 4 bases at V and 1 base at J, with 13 bases between the two ends.

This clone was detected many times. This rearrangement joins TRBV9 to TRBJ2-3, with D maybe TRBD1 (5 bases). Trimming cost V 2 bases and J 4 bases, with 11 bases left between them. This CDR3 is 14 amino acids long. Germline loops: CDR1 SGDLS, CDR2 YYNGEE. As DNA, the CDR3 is TGTGCCAGCAGCGTCCGGACACCGGCAGATACGCAGTATTTT. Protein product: CASSVRTPADTQYF.

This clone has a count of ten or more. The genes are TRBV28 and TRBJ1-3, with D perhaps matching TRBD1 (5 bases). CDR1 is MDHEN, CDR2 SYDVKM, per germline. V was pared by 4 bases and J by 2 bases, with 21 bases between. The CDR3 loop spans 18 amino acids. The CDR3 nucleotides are TGTGCCAGCAGTTCCCCAGGGTTTTGGGGTGACGCTGGAAACACCATATATTTT. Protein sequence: CASSSPGFWGDAGNTIYF.

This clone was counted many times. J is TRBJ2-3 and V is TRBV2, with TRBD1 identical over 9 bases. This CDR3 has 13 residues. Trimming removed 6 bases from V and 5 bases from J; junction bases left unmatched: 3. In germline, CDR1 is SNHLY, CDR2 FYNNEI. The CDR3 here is CASRQTGGDTQYF. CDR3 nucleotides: TGTGCCAGCAGGCAGACAGGGGGAGATACGCAGTATTTT.

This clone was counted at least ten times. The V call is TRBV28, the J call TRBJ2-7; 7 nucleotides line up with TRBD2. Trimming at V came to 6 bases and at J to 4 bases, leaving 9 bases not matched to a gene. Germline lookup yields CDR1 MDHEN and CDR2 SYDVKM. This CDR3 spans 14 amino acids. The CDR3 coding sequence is TGTGCCAGCAGAAGAGCGGGGAACTTTTACGAGCAGTACTTC. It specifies CASRRAGNFYEQYF.

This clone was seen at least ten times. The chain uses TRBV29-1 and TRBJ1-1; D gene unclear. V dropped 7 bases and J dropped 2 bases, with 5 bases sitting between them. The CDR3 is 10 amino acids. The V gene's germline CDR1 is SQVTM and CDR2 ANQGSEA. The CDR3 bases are TGCAGCGCGGGAAACACTGAAGCTTTCTTT. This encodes CSAGNTEAFF.

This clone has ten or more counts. The CDR3 reads CASSDTGTGGRSYEQYF. CDR3 nucleotide sequence: TGTGCCAGCAGCGATACCGGGACAGGGGGCCGCTCCTACGAGCAGTACTTC. This chain joins TRBV7-9 and TRBJ2-7, with 12 bases identical to TRBD1. This CDR3 region has 17 residues. Trimming at V came to 5 bases and at J to 0 bases, leaving 8 bases not matched to a gene. The germline gives CDR1 SEHNR, CDR2 FQNEAQ (reference sequence). Complete variable domain (other parts from reference TRBV7-9 and TRBJ2-7): DTGVSQNPRHKITKRGQNVTFRCDPISEHNRLYWYRQTLGQGPEFLTYFQNEAQLEKSRLLSDRFSAERPKGSFSTLEIQRTEQGDSAMYLCASSDTGTGGRSYEQYFGPGTRLTVT.

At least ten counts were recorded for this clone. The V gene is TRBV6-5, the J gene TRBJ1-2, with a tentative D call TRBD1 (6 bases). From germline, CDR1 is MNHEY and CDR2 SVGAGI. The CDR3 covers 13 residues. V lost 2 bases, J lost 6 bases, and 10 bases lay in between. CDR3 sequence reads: CASSYGTGNGYTF. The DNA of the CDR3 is TGTGCCAGCAGTTACGGAACAGGGAATGGCTACACCTTC.

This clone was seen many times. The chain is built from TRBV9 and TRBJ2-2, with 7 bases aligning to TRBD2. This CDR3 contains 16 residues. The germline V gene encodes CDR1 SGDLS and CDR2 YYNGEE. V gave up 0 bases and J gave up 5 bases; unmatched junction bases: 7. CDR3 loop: CASSVARTGRTGELFF. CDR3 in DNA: TGTGCCAGCAGCGTAGCGCGGACCGGGAGGACCGGGGAGCTGTTTTTT. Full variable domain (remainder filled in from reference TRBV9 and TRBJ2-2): DSGVTQTPKHLITATGQRVTLRCSPRSGDLSVYWYQQSLDQGLQFLIQYYNGEERAKGNILERFSAQQFPDLHSELNLSSLELGDSALYFCASSVARTGRTGELFFGEGSRLTVL.

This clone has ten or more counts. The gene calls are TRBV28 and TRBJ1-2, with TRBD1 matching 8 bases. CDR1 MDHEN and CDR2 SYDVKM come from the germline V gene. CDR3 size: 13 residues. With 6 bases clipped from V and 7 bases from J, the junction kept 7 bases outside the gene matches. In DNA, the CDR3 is TGTGCCAGCAGCTTCAGGGGGCGGTTTGGCTACACCTTC. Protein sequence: CASSFRGRFGYTF.

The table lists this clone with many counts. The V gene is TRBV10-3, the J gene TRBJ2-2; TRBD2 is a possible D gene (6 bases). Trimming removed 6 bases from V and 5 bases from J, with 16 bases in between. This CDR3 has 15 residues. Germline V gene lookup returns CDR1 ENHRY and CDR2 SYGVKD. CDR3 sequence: CAISRTIIGTGELFF. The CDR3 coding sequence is TGTGCCATCAGCCGGACTATTATAGGAACCGGGGAGCTGTTTTTT.

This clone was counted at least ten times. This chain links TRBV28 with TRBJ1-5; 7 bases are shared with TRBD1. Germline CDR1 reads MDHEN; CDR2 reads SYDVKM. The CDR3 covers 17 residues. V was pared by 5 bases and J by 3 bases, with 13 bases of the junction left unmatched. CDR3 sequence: CASSPNPFGQANQPQHF. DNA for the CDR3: TGTGCCAGCAGTCCTAACCCCTTTGGACAGGCCAATCAGCCCCAGCATTTT.

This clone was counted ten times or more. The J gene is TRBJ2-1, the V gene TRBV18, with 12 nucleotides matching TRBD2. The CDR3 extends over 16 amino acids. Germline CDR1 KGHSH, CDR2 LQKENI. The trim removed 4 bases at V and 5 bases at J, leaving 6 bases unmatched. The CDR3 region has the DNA TGTGCCAGCTCACTCCTGACTAGCGGGGGACACAATGAGCAGTTCTTC. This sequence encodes CASSLLTSGGHNEQFF. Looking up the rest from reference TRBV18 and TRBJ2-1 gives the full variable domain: NAGVMQNPRHLVRRRGQEARLRCSPMKGHSHVYWYRQLPEEGLKFMVYLQKENIIDESGMPKERFSAEFPKEGPSILRIQQVVRGDSAAYFCASSLLTSGGHNEQFFGPGTRLTVL.

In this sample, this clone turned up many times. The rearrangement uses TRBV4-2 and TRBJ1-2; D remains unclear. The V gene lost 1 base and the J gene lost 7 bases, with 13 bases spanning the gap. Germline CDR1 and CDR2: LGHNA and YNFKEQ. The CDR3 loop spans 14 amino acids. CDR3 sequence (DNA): TGTGCCAGCAGCCAAGCCTCAGACACCTTTGGCTACACCTTC. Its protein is CASSQASDTFGYTF.

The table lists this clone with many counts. The CDR3 loop reads CASSQAPGRGMDTQYF. The DNA for the CDR3 is TGCGCCAGCAGCCAGGCCCCCGGACGGGGGATGGATACGCAGTATTTT. The V call is TRBV4-1, the J call TRBJ2-3; perhaps TRBD2 as D (6 bases). The germline gives CDR1 MGHRA, CDR2 YSYEKL. The CDR3 length is 16 residues. Trimming shortened V by 3 bases and J by 6 bases, and 19 bases separated the two germline ends.

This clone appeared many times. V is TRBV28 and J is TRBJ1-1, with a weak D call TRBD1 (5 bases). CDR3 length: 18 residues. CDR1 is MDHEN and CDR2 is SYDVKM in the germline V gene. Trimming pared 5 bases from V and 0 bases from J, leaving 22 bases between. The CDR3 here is CASSTVKGVGGVNTEAFF. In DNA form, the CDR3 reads TGTGCCAGCAGTACTGTTAAAGGGGTCGGGGGGGTGAACACTGAAGCTTTCTTT. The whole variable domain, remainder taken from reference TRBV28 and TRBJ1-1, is DVKVTQSSRYLVKRTGEKVFLECVQDMDHENMFWYRQDPGLGLRLIYFSYDVKMKEKGDIPEGYSVSREKKERFSLILESASTNQTSMYLCASSTVKGVGGVNTEAFFGQGTRLTVV.

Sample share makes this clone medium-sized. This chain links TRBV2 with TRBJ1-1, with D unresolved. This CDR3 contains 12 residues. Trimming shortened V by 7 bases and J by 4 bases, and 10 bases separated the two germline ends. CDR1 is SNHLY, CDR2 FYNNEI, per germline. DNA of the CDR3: TGTGCCAGCATGGGAGTAGGCACTGAAGCTTTCTTT. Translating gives CASMGVGTEAFF.

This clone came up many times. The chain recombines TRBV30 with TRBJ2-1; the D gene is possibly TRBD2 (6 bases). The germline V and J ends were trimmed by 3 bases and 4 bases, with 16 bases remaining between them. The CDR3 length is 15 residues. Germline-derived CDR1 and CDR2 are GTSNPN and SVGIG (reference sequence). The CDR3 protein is CAWSGGWSAYNEQFF. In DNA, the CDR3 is TGTGCCTGGAGCGGGGGATGGTCAGCTTACAATGAGCAGTTCTTC.

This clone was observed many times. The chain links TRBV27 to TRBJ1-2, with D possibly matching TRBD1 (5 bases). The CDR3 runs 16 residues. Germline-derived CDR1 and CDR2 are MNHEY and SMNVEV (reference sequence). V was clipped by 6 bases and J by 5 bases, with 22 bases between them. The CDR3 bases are TGTGCCAGCAGGACAGCCCGACTTACGCAAGGGTATGGCTACACCTTC. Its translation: CASRTARLTQGYGYTF.

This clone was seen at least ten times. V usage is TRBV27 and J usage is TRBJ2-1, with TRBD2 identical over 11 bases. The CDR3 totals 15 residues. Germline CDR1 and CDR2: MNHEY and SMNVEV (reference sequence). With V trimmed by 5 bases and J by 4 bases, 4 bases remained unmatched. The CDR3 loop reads CASSERTSGYNEQFF. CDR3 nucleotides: TGTGCCAGCAGTGAAAGGACTAGCGGGTACAATGAGCAGTTCTTC.

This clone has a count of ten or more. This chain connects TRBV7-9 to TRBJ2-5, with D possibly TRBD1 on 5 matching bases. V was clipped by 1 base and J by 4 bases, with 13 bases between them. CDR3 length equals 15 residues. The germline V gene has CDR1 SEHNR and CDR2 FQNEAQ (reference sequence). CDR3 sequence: CASSLEGRRAETQYF. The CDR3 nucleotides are TGTGCCAGCAGCTTAGAAGGTCGCAGGGCAGAGACCCAGTACTTC.

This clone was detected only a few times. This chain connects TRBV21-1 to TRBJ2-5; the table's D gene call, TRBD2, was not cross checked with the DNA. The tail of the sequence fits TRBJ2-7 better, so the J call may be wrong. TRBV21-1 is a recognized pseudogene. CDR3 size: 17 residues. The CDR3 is CASSKASSGRVTYEQYF. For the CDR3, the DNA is TGTGCCAGCAGCAAAGCTTCTAGCGGGAGGGTCACCTACGAGCAGTACTTC.

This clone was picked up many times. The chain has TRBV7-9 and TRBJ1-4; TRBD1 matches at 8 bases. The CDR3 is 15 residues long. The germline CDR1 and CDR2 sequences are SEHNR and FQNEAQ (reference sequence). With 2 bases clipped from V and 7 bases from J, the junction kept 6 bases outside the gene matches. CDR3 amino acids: CASSLQGAEGEKLFF. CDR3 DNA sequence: TGTGCCAGCAGCTTACAGGGGGCGGAAGGTGAAAAACTGTTTTTT.

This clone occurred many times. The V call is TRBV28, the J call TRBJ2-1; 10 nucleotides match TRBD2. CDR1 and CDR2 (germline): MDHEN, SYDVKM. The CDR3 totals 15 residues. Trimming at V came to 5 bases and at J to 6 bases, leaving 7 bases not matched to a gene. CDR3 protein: CASSPPSGRINEQFF. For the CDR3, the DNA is TGTGCCAGCAGTCCCCCTAGCGGGAGAATCAATGAGCAGTTCTTC. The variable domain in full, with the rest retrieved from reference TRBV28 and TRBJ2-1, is DVKVTQSSRYLVKRTGEKVFLECVQDMDHENMFWYRQDPGLGLRLIYFSYDVKMKEKGDIPEGYSVSREKKERFSLILESASTNQTSMYLCASSPPSGRINEQFFGPGTRLTVL.

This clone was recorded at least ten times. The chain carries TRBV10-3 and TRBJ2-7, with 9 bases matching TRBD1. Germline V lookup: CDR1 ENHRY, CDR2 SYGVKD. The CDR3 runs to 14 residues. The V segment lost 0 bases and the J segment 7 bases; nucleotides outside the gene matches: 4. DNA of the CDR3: TGTGCCATCAGTGAGTCGGGACAGGGTTGGGAGCAGTACTTC. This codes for CAISESGQGWEQYF.

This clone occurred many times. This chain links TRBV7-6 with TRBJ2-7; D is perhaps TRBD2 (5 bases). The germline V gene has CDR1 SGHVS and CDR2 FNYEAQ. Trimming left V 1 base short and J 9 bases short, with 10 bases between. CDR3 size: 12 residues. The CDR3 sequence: CASSLDWRVQYF. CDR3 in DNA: TGTGCCAGCAGCTTAGATTGGCGGGTGCAGTACTTC. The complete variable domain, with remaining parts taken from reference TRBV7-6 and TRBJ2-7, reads GAGVSQSPRYKVTKRGQDVALRCDPISGHVSLYWYRQALGQGPEFLTYFNYEAQQDKSGLPNDRFSAERPEGSISTLTIQRTEQRDSAMYRCASSLDWRVQYFGPGTRLTVT.

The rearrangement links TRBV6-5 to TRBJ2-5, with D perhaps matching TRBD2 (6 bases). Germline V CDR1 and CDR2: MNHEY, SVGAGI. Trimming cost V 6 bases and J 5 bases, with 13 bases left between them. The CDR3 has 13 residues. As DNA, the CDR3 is TGTGCCAGCAGGGAACTAGCTCCCGAGACCCAGTACTTC. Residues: CASRELAPETQYF.

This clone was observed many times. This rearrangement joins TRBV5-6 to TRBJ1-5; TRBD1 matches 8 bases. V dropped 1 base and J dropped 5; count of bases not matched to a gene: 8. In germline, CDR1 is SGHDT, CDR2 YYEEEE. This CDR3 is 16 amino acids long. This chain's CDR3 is CASSLSPGGRYQPQHF. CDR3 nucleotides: TGTGCCAGCAGCTTGTCGCCAGGGGGCCGGTATCAGCCCCAGCATTTT.

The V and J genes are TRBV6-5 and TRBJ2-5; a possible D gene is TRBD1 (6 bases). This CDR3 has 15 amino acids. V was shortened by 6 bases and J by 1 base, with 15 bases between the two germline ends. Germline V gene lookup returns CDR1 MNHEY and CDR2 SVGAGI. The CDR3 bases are TGTGCCAGCAGGCCCGGACAGCACCGCCAAGAGACCCAGTACTTC. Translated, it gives CASRPGQHRQETQYF.

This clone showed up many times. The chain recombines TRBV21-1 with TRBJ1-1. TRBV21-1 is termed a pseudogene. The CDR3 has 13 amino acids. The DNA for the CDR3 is TGTGCCGGGTTAGGTCGGGAGGACACTGAAGCTTTCTTT. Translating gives CAGLGREDTEAFF.